This TCR beta chain stems from a study of cytomegalovirus exposure and HLA in healthy donors. Findings of the study overall: Accounts indicate the classifier identified cytomegalovirus status with strong specificity and sensitivity.

The PCR ran on 60 Vbeta and 13 Jbeta primers. Sequenced by immunoSEQ multiplex PCR; TCRdb stores in-frame clones only, minus some. The table lists 250,000 to 350,000 clones, 75% to 85% of them singletons. Concerning this clone: Its antigen is as yet unknown.

The specimen was PBMCs. This receptor was taken from a girl aged 2 to 10 in good health and CMV-seronegative.

This chain's CDR3 is CASSTCDTMAYEQYF. CDR3 DNA: TGTGCCAGCAGCACCTGCGACACCATGGCCTACGAGCAGTACTTC. The rearrangement links TRBV21-1 to TRBJ2-7; the D call TRBD1 from the table was never checked on the DNA. TRBV21-1 is flagged as a pseudogene. There are 15 residues in the CDR3.